The clone carrying this TCR beta chain came up once. Its specificity is unknown. This entry comes from a study of CD8 T cells in ankylosing spondylitis. The CDR3 loop spans 14 amino acids. V was pared by 5 bases and J by 6 bases, with 5 bases of the junction left unmatched. CDR1 LNHNV and CDR2 YYDKDF come from the germline V gene (reference sequence). Quantitative 5'-RACE was performed with molecular barcodes, and it yielded the TCR beta libraries. TCRdb fed the 5' RACE reads into MiXCR, producing one record per CDR3 protein. The profile shows approximately 500,000 distinct CDR3 sequences, roughly an eighth of them singletons. Whole-study results and caveats: Roughly eight highly homologous variants made up a TCR beta motif that seemed to typify ankylosing spondylitis blood. The study looked at matched synovial fluid samples from ankylosing spondylitis patients. Disease-linked clones were reported to be significantly enriched there. In synovial fluid and blood from reactive arthritis, some motif variants were previously reported.

The sequenced sample was blood, either unsorted or a sorted T cell fraction (not recorded which). The receptor was isolated from a male donor with ankylosing spondylitis. This chain links TRBV15 with TRBJ2-3, with 10 bases fitting TRBD1. CDR3 amino acids: CATSPGQGMDTQYF. CDR3 in DNA: TGTGCCACCAGCCCGGGACAGGGGATGGATACGCAGTATTTT.